One T cell receptor (beta chain) is described in this entry. No cognate antigen has been identified for it. Base qualities are not provided; no much larger clone lies one nucleotide away. To demonstrate the VDJtools post-analysis software, TCR beta repertoires were profiled from the peripheral blood of about 13 young patients with multiple sclerosis. The multiple sclerosis patients were children and adolescents ranging in age from roughly 6 to 15 years. Looking up the germline V gene yields CDR1 SNHLY and CDR2 FYNNEI. Trimming takes 6 bases from V and 3 bases from J, and the germline ends sit 12 bases apart. The CDR3 runs 13 amino acids, cysteine and phenylalanine included. Solely the CDR3 DNA is kept, with 39 bases framed from the first base. The data belong to a study of post-analysis software for immune sequencing data (dated by TCRdb to between 2014 and 2017). For the wider study: Disease courses on record covered relapsing-remitting, secondary progressive and progressive-relapsing multiple sclerosis, though some patients had no subtype annotation. The patient repertoires were compared against approximately eleven previously published healthy control repertoires obtained from donors aged about 6 to 26 years. A subset of samples was prepared in parallel using single-end sample barcoding, then pooled and co-amplified after Illumina adapter ligation. Results the study describes overall, beyond this receptor: The multiple sclerosis patient group was slightly younger than the control group. When samples were clustered directly using the F measure, samples prepared in the same batch co-clustered strongly, which prompted a batch-effect correction. Four or five TRBV segments, including TRBV5-6, TRBV5-1 and TRBV20-1, were significantly more frequent in patients than controls. Significantly lower normalized Chao1 diversity was found in multiple sclerosis patients than in controls, suggesting substantial peripheral T-cell clonal expansion.

Library preparation employed PCR. Sequenced using an Illumina HiSeq 2500. To reduce PCR and sequencing biases, unique molecular identifiers were incorporated into the TCR beta cDNA libraries. Roughly 500,000 cDNA molecules were obtained for every 1 to 10 million input T cells, so each molecule roughly corresponded to one T cell. Patient libraries were prepared and sequenced with the same protocol used for the earlier healthy control dataset. Within a given batch, samples were prepared together, multiplexed and sequenced on the same HiSeq lane. From the authors' description of their analysis: Raw barcoded reads were processed with MIGEC, discarding single-read molecular identifier groups before consensus assembly and CDR3 extraction. Clonotype tables were post-analysed with VDJtools, and diversity was normalized by down-sampling all datasets to the smallest sample size. Repertoire overlap clustering matched CDR3 amino acid but not nucleotide sequences to correct batch-related cross-sample contamination. TCRdb reran the public reads through fastp at Q25 and MiXCR, keeping productive beta chains. Every distinct CDR3 protein forms one entry, paired with its most common genes and DNA. TCRdb, rather than the study authors, made the V and J calls. The sample data list approximately 570,000 distinct CDR3 sequences, and roughly 47% of these were observed just once. 1.5% to 2% of the sample lies in the top ten.

This TCR derives from a girl under 18 with multiple sclerosis. The sample was blood. The chain was built from TRBV2 and TRBJ2-7; the D gene is unclear. The DNA sequence follows: TGTGCCAGCAGGGCAGTACCAGGCTACGAGCAGTACTTC. The translation is CASRAVPGYEQYF.